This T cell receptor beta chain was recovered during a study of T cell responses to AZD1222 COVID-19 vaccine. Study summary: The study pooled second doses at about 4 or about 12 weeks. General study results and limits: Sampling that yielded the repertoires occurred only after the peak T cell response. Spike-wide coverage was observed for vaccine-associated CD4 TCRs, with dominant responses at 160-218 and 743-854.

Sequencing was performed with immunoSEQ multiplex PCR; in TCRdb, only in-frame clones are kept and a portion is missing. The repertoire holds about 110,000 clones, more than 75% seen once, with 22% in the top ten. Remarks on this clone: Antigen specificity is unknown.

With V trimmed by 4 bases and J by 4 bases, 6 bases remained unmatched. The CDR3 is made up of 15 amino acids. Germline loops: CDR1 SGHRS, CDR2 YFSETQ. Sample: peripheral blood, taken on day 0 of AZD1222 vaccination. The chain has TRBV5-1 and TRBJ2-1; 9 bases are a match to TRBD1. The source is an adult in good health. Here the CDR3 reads CASSRGTGRYNEQFF. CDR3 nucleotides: TGCGCCAGCAGCAGGGGGACAGGGAGATACAATGAGCAGTTCTTC.